Presented here are 26 T cell receptor beta chains from one specimen sequenced in a study of T-cell memory formation after mild COVID-19. TCRdb re-called the 5' RACE reads through MiXCR, storing one row per CDR3 protein. Counted here are roughly 450,000 distinct CDR3 sequences, roughly 17% occurring once; the ten biggest clones make up about a fifth. Sample: PBMCs or a T cell subset sorted from them (not recorded which). Every receptor here comes from a man aged 18 to 29 who had mild COVID-19 (a few samples of this study predate the infection). Cell type and time point are not known.

The chain has TRBV5-1 and TRBJ2-5; D is possibly TRBD2 (5 bases). Germline V gene data show CDR1 as SGHRS and CDR2 as YFSETQ. There are 16 residues in the CDR3. Trimming removed 1 base at V and 4 bases at J, with 17 bases between. In DNA form, the CDR3 reads TGCGCCAGCAGCTTGATACGGAGGAACGCCCCAGAGACCCAGTACTTC. Amino acid sequence: CASSLIRRNAPETQYF.

The V gene is TRBV7-8, the J gene TRBJ2-3; D is unclear. The V end was cut by 0 bases, the J end by 1 base, with 8 bases between. Per germline, CDR1 SGHVS and CDR2 FQNEAQ. The CDR3 length is 15 residues. CDR3 coding DNA: TGTGCCAGCAGCTTAGCGCGGAGCCGCACAGATACGCAGTATTTT. This encodes CASSLARSRTDTQYF.

The chain employs TRBV7-8 and TRBJ2-7; TRBD1 agrees at 8 bases. Germline values: CDR1 SGHVS, CDR2 FQNEAQ. Unmatched junction bases numbered 13, after V lost 5 bases and J lost 4 bases. The CDR3 extends over 16 amino acids. CDR3 DNA: TGTGCCAGCAGCGCAGGGGGCGACCCCCAGGGATACGAGCAGTACGTC. Translating gives CASSAGGDPQGYEQYV.

This clonotype was seen only a few times. This chain connects TRBV6-5 to TRBJ1-5, with a possible D match to TRBD1 (5 bases). The CDR3 extends over 15 amino acids. Per the germline V gene, CDR1 is MNHEY and CDR2 is SVGAGI. Trimming removed 6 bases at V and 0 bases at J, with 12 bases between. The CDR3 loop is CASRPRAYSNQPQHF. The CDR3 bases are TGTGCCAGCAGACCCAGGGCGTATAGCAATCAGCCCCAGCATTTT.

V usage is TRBV4-1 and J usage is TRBJ2-3; 10 nucleotides match TRBD2. V was clipped by 2 bases and J by 0 bases; unmatched bases: 8. This CDR3 has 18 residues. Germline CDR1 is MGHRA and CDR2 is YSYEKL. Here the CDR3 reads CASSQTLGLAASTDTQYF. DNA of the CDR3: TGCGCCAGCAGCCAAACCCTAGGACTAGCGGCTAGCACAGATACGCAGTATTTT.

This clonotype showed up many times. The gene calls are TRBV14 and TRBJ2-1; tentatively, D is TRBD2 (5 bases). V lost 10 bases and J 1 base, leaving 17 bases between the germline ends. This CDR3 contains 15 residues. Germline loops: CDR1 SGHDN, CDR2 FVKESK. For the CDR3, the DNA is TGTGCCACCTCAAGCGGCCGGGGTTCCTACAATGAGCAGTTCTTC. It codes for CATSSGRGSYNEQFF. Based on the CDR3 plus reference TRBV14 and TRBJ2-1, the full variable domain is EAGVTQFPSHSVIEKGQTVTLRCDPISGHDNLYWYRRVMGKEIKFLLHFVKESKQDESGMPNNRFLAERTGGTYSTLKVQPAELEDSGVYFCATSSGRGSYNEQFFGPGTRLTVL.

The chain couples TRBV9 to TRBJ2-2, with D possibly being TRBD1 (5 bases). There are 16 residues in the CDR3. Per the germline V gene, CDR1 is SGDLS and CDR2 is YYNGEE. Trimming stripped 7 bases from V and 2 bases from J, with 18 bases between. CDR3 sequence: CASSEQGGINTGELFF. DNA for the CDR3: TGTGCCAGCTCGGAGCAGGGTGGGATAAACACCGGGGAGCTGTTTTTT.

The chain links TRBV20-1 to TRBJ2-3; 9 bases fit TRBD1. V lost 3 bases, J lost 4 bases, and 2 bases stayed unmatched. CDR1 and CDR2 (germline): DFQATT, SNEGSKA (reference sequence). The CDR3 sequence is 13 residues long. The CDR3 here is CSARTGGPDTQYF. In DNA, the CDR3 is TGCAGTGCTAGGACAGGGGGGCCAGATACGCAGTATTTT.

This rearrangement joins TRBV10-3 to TRBJ1-2, with unresolved D. The V gene's germline CDR1 is ENHRY and CDR2 SYGVKD. The CDR3 runs to 14 residues. V lost 3 bases, J lost 4 bases, and 12 bases lay in between. The CDR3 sequence is CAISERTLFYGYTF. The DNA for the CDR3 is TGTGCCATCAGTGAACGGACGCTATTCTATGGCTACACCTTC.

The chain couples TRBV12-3 or TRBV12-4 to TRBJ2-1, with no clear D. The CDR3 runs 14 residues. The V gene lost 4 bases and the J gene lost 12 bases, with 19 bases spanning the gap. The CDR3 protein is CASSSMVATMWQFF. The CDR3 DNA reads as TGTGCCAGCAGTTCCATGGTTGCTACAATGTGGCAGTTCTTC.

This chain's CDR3 is CASSQGGTGRPDTQYF. DNA for the CDR3: TGCGCCAGCAGCCAAGGAGGAACAGGGAGGCCAGATACGCAGTATTTT. The V and J genes are TRBV4-1 and TRBJ2-3; D is perhaps TRBD1 or TRBD2 (6 bases each). The CDR3 sequence is 16 residues long. Per germline, CDR1 MGHRA and CDR2 YSYEKL. V lost 1 base and J 4 bases, leaving 15 bases between the germline ends.

Points on this clonotype: Mismatch with germline at one junction end may stem from a read error. CDR3 coding DNA: TGTGCCAGCAGCTGGGACAGCTCCTATAATTCACCACTCCACTTT. Its protein product is CASSWDSSYNSPLHF. V is TRBV3-1 and J is TRBJ1-6; TRBD1 matches 7 bases. CDR3 size: 15 residues. Looked up from germline, CDR1 is LGHDT and CDR2 is YNNKEL (reference sequence).

This clonotype turned up a few times. CDR3 in amino acids: CASSYPTGLEGSNTQYF. As DNA, the CDR3 is TGTGCCAGCAGTTACCCCACCGGACTAGAAGGGAGTAATACGCAGTATTTT. V is TRBV6-2 or TRBV6-3 and J is TRBJ2-3; TRBD2 aligns across 7 bases. Germline V gene data show CDR1 as MNHEY and CDR2 as SVGEGT. The CDR3 loop spans 17 amino acids. The junction had 15 bases not matched to a gene; V was cut back by 2 bases and J by 7 bases.

The table lists this clonotype with a few counts. This chain joins TRBV12-3 or TRBV12-4 and TRBJ1-5, with D perhaps TRBD1 (6 bases). V lost 4 bases and J lost 4, with 20 bases in between. CDR3 length: 17 amino acids. The CDR3: CASSSWGGRRANQPQHF. The DNA of the CDR3 is TGTGCCAGCAGTTCGTGGGGGGGGCGACGGGCGAATCAGCCCCAGCATTTT.

This clonotype occurred a few times. The V and J genes are TRBV7-2 and TRBJ1-1; 9 positions agree with TRBD1. After removal of 5 bases from V and 7 bases from J, the junction contained 11 bases not matched to a gene. The CDR3 is made up of 15 amino acids. The V gene's germline CDR1 is SGHTA and CDR2 FQGNSA. The CDR3 reads CASSTSTGGWNEAFF. In DNA, the CDR3 is TGTGCCAGCAGCACCTCGACAGGGGGATGGAATGAAGCTTTCTTT.

This chain connects TRBV18 to TRBJ2-7; 8 positions match TRBD2. There are 13 residues in the CDR3. Germline trimming cut 6 bases from V and 5 bases from J; bases unmatched to any gene: 6. Germline V gene lookup returns CDR1 KGHSH and CDR2 LQKENI. The DNA of the CDR3 is TGTGCCAGCTCCCCCGGGAGGGACGACGAGCAGTACTTC. It encodes CASSPGRDDEQYF.

The chain has TRBV4-1 and TRBJ2-6; weak D call: TRBD2 (5 bases). V lost 3 bases to trimming and J lost 0 bases, with 15 bases between them. CDR1 is MGHRA, CDR2 YSYEKL, per germline. This CDR3 spans 18 amino acids. The CDR3 nucleotides are TGCGCCAGCAGCCAGCAGCCAGCGGTGAGCTCTGGGGCCAACGTCCTGACTTTC. Protein sequence: CASSQQPAVSSGANVLTF.

The CDR3 DNA reads TGTGCCAGCATGGGGTGGACAGGCTACACCTTC. Protein product: CASMGWTGYTF. The V call is TRBV28, the J call TRBJ1-2; maybe TRBD1 (5 bases). The length of the CDR3 is 11 residues. Germline-derived CDR1 and CDR2 are MDHEN and SYDVKM. V was shortened by 7 bases and J by 8 bases, with 11 bases between the two germline ends.

This clonotype was seen a few times. The chain has TRBV30 and TRBJ1-1; D is unresolved. CDR1 GTSNPN and CDR2 SVGIG come from the germline V gene (reference sequence). The ends were cut back, 4 bases at V and 1 base at J, with 10 bases in the middle. The CDR3 extends over 13 amino acids. DNA of the CDR3: TGTGCCTGGATCATCCAGCCGAACACTGAAGCTTTCTTT. Its translation is CAWIIQPNTEAFF.

The chain combines TRBV6-5 with TRBJ1-1; the D gene is possibly TRBD1 (6 bases). The V and J ends lost 7 bases and 0 bases respectively, with 18 bases between them. Germline V lookup: CDR1 MNHEY, CDR2 SVGAGI. This CDR3 is built from 16 residues. The CDR3 is CASTGGGWGMNTEAFF. The DNA for the CDR3 is TGTGCCAGCACGGGGGGCGGTTGGGGGATGAACACTGAAGCTTTCTTT.

V gene TRBV7-2 combines with J gene TRBJ2-1; TRBD2 aligns across 11 bases. The CDR3 is 17 amino acids. The V segment lost 0 bases and the J segment 8 bases; nucleotides outside the gene matches: 9. In germline, CDR1 is SGHTA, CDR2 FQGNSA. CDR3 DNA sequence: TGTGCCAGCAGCTTAGCAGCGTTAGCGGGGGGGCCCGATGAGCAGTTCTTC. Translated: CASSLAALAGGPDEQFF. The full variable domain, its missing parts supplied by reference TRBV7-2 and TRBJ2-1, is GAGVSQSPSNKVTEKGKDVELRCDPISGHTALYWYRQSLGQGLEFLIYFQGNSAPDKSGLPSDRFSAERTGGSVSTLTIQRTQQEDSAVYLCASSLAALAGGPDEQFFGPGTRLTVL.

The rearrangement uses TRBV29-1 and TRBJ2-4; 9 bases agree with TRBD1. The V and J ends lost 4 bases and 0 bases, in that order; junction bases with no gene match: 1. The CDR3 totals 14 residues. Germline loops: CDR1 SQVTM, CDR2 ANQGSEA. In nucleotides, the CDR3 is TGCAGCGTTGGGACAGGGGTAGCCAAAAACATTCAGTACTTC. Its translation: CSVGTGVAKNIQYF.

The gene calls are TRBV18 and TRBJ1-4; D gene ambiguous. Germline lookup yields CDR1 KGHSH and CDR2 LQKENI. V lost 6 bases, J lost 0 bases, and 11 bases lay in between. CDR3 length equals 15 residues. This chain's CDR3 is CASSRRRSTNEKLFF. For the CDR3, the DNA is TGTGCCAGCTCCCGTCGACGTTCAACTAATGAAAAACTGTTTTTT.

There are a few counts of this clonotype. The chain couples TRBV5-1 to TRBJ1-6; no reliable D call. This CDR3 is 16 amino acids long. The V end lost 6 bases, the J end lost 5 bases, and 18 bases lay between the germline ends. Germline V lookup: CDR1 SGHRS, CDR2 YFSETQ. The chain's CDR3 is CASTFTGIANNSPLHF. CDR3 DNA sequence: TGCGCCAGCACCTTCACCGGGATCGCCAATAATTCACCCCTCCACTTT.

The chain uses TRBV20-1 and TRBJ2-3, with 7 bases aligning to TRBD2. Trimming removed 4 bases from V and 2 bases from J; junction bases left unmatched: 9. The CDR3 is made up of 15 amino acids. In germline, CDR1 is DFQATT, CDR2 SNEGSKA (reference sequence). The DNA of the CDR3 is TGCAGTGCTACAAGTACCGGGGGGACCACAGATACGCAGTATTTT. This gives the protein CSATSTGGTTDTQYF.

V usage is TRBV7-9 and J usage is TRBJ2-5, with 7 bases identical to TRBD1. The trim removed 7 bases at V and 5 bases at J, leaving 7 bases unmatched. CDR3 size: 13 residues. Germline CDR1 and CDR2: SEHNR and FQNEAQ (reference sequence). The CDR3 region is CASKFGRGETQYF. CDR3 nucleotides: TGTGCCAGCAAATTCGGCAGGGGGGAGACCCAGTACTTC.